This record concerns one TCR beta chain sequence. What it recognizes is unknown. The data originate from a study of CD8 T cells in ankylosing spondylitis. The ends were cut back, 0 bases at V and 3 bases at J, with 3 bases in the middle. The germline V gene has CDR1 LGHNA and CDR2 YNFKEQ. The CDR3 is 12 amino acids. Libraries for TCR beta were made by quantitative 5'-RACE with molecular barcodes. MiXCR, applied by TCRdb to the 5' RACE reads, yields one record per CDR3 protein. Here the sample spans 750,000 to 850,000 distinct CDR3 sequences, roughly 12% being singletons. Overall study findings and caveats: Ankylosing spondylitis blood appeared to carry a characteristic TCR beta motif of several highly homologous variants.

Sequenced material: blood, either unsorted or a sorted T cell fraction (not recorded which). The receptor comes from a male donor with ankylosing spondylitis. This sequence joins TRBV4-2 and TRBJ2-7; D ambiguous. CDR3 loop: CASSQENYEQYF. For the CDR3, the DNA is TGTGCCAGCAGCCAAGAAAACTACGAGCAGTACTTC.